The 24 T cell receptor beta chains in this list originate from one sample, sequenced in a study of blood T cell repertoires in COVID-19. The protocol was immunoSEQ multiplex PCR, while the TCRdb copy is restricted to in-frame clones and leaves out a portion. In the table there are around 84,000 clones, approximately 80% of which are singletons. Sequencing was performed on peripheral blood. The source of these receptors is a woman aged 35 to 49 with active or convalescent COVID-19.

This clone has a single count. The rearrangement links TRBV10-2 to TRBJ2-5, with D possibly TRBD1 on 5 matching bases. The CDR3 loop spans 11 amino acids. V was pared by 8 bases and J by 5 bases, with 9 bases between. Germline CDR1 is WSHSY and CDR2 is SAAADI. In nucleotides, the CDR3 is TGCGCCAGCGCAGGGTGGGAGACCCAGTACTTC. Translated: CASAGWETQYF.

V and J are TRBV5-1 and TRBJ2-5; 7 positions agree with TRBD2. This CDR3 contains 14 residues. J lost 6 bases, V lost 4 bases, and 9 bases had no gene match. Germline CDR1 reads SGHRS; CDR2 reads YFSETQ. The chain's CDR3 is CASSPVTSWQTQYF. The CDR3 nucleotides read TGCGCCAGCAGCCCGGTGACTAGCTGGCAGACCCAGTACTTC. Combining the CDR3 with reference TRBV5-1 and TRBJ2-5 gives the whole variable domain KAGVTQTPRYLIKTRGQQVTLSCSPISGHRSVSWYQQTPGQGLQFLFEYFSETQRNKGNFPGRFSGRQFSNSRSEMNVSTLELGDSALYLCASSPVTSWQTQYFGPGTRLLVL.

The rearrangement uses TRBV5-1 and TRBJ2-2; perhaps TRBD1 as D (6 bases). This CDR3 region has 14 residues. Germline CDR1 SGHRS, CDR2 YFSETQ. The V gene lost 4 bases and the J gene lost 4 bases, with 11 bases spanning the gap. The CDR3 loop is CASSGGHPTGELFF. In DNA, the CDR3 is TGCGCCAGCAGCGGGGGACACCCCACCGGGGAGCTGTTTTTT.

This clone turned up a few times. The V gene is TRBV27, the J gene TRBJ2-2; 8 bases line up with TRBD1. CDR1 is MNHEY and CDR2 is SMNVEV in the germline V gene (reference sequence). V shed 6 bases and J 7 bases; nucleotides not matched to a gene: 10. The CDR3 length is 15 residues. The CDR3 nucleotides are TGTGCCAGCAGGGGGCAGACAGGGGTGGACGGGGAGCTGTTTTTT. It is translated as CASRGQTGVDGELFF.

This chain joins TRBV28 and TRBJ2-7; 8 positions match TRBD1. This CDR3 has 16 residues. Germline V gives CDR1 MDHEN, CDR2 SYDVKM. Trimming removed 0 bases from V and 9 bases from J; junction bases left unmatched: 13. In DNA, the CDR3 is TGTGCCAGCAGTTTATGGGACGACAGGGGTGGAGGGGGGCAGTACTTC. Encoded protein: CASSLWDDRGGGGQYF.

The genes are TRBV11-2 and TRBJ2-3, with TRBD2 matching over 9 bases. The V segment lost 1 base and the J segment 0 bases; nucleotides outside the gene matches: 8. The CDR3 is 18 amino acids. The germline gives CDR1 SGHAT, CDR2 FQNNGV. CDR3 loop: CASSLVLAGGLSTDTQYF. The CDR3 nucleotides are TGTGCCAGCAGCTTAGTACTGGCGGGGGGGCTAAGCACAGATACGCAGTATTTT.

This clone was picked up a small number of times. The chain is built from TRBV7-9 and TRBJ1-1; 7 bases line up with TRBD1. V lost 1 base and J lost 5; bases outside the gene matches: 7. CDR3 length: 15 amino acids. The germline CDR1 and CDR2 sequences are SEHNR and FQNEAQ (reference sequence). The CDR3 loop is CASSLVEGAKTEAFF. The CDR3 region has the DNA TGTGCCAGCAGCTTAGTAGAGGGGGCAAAGACTGAAGCTTTCTTT.

This clone was observed at least ten times. The chain links TRBV5-4 to TRBJ2-5; 7 bases are a match to TRBD1. Germline V CDR1 and CDR2: SGHNT, YYREEE (reference sequence). There are 14 residues in the CDR3. J gave up 1 base and V 3 bases, and 3 bases lay outside the gene matches. The CDR3 nucleotides read TGTGCCAGCAGCTGGAACAGGGGCCAAGAGACCCAGTACTTC. It specifies CASSWNRGQETQYF.

V usage is TRBV6-5 and J usage is TRBJ1-1; 7 bases are shared with TRBD1. J gave up 0 bases and V 4 bases, and 5 bases lay outside the gene matches. CDR3 size: 15 residues. Per germline, CDR1 MNHEY and CDR2 SVGAGI. Written as DNA, the CDR3 is TGTGCCAGCAGTTTGACAGGGTCTCTGAACACTGAAGCTTTCTTT. Protein: CASSLTGSLNTEAFF.

The genes are TRBV20-1 and TRBJ2-5; the D gene is possibly TRBD2 (5 bases). The CDR3 totals 11 residues. Between the trimmed V and J ends, which lost 6 bases and 5 bases, there was a span of 10 bases. From germline, CDR1 is DFQATT and CDR2 SNEGSKA (reference sequence). The DNA for the CDR3 is TGCAGTGCCCGGGGTTGGGAGACCCAGTACTTC. Its protein product is CSARGWETQYF.

The rearrangement joins TRBV7-3 to TRBJ2-1; 8 bases map to TRBD2. Trimming cost V 7 bases and J 3 bases; bases outside gene matches: 11. The CDR3 consists of 16 residues. Per the germline V gene, CDR1 is SGHTA and CDR2 is FQGTGA. CDR3 residues: CASTPGGSKGYNEQFF. CDR3 bases: TGTGCCAGCACCCCGGGGGGGTCCAAGGGCTACAATGAGCAGTTCTTC. The whole variable domain, filled in from reference TRBV7-3 and TRBJ2-1, reads GAGVSQTPSNKVTEKGKYVELRCDPISGHTALYWYRQSLGQGPEFLIYFQGTGAADDSGLPNDRFFAVRPEGSVSTLKIQRTERGDSAVYLCASTPGGSKGYNEQFFGPGTRLTVL.

The genes are TRBV5-1 and TRBJ1-2; TRBD1 matches at 8 bases. The germline V gene has CDR1 SGHRS and CDR2 YFSETQ. The trim removed 4 bases at V and 7 bases at J, leaving 12 bases unmatched. The CDR3 has 15 residues. The DNA of the CDR3 is TGCGCCAGCAGCCTCCCGGACAGGGCAAGCTTTGGCTACACCTTC. Protein sequence: CASSLPDRASFGYTF.

The chain employs TRBV18 and TRBJ1-1; D not certain. There are 12 residues in the CDR3. V lost 3 bases and J 3 bases, leaving 5 bases between the germline ends. CDR1 KGHSH and CDR2 LQKENI come from the germline V gene. CDR3 DNA: TGTGCCAGCTCACCCCGGGACACTGAAGCTTTCTTT. This codes for CASSPRDTEAFF.

The rearrangement joins TRBV29-1 to TRBJ1-2; weak D call: TRBD1 (5 bases). The CDR3 covers 11 residues. Trimming took off 4 bases at V and 5 bases at J, with 8 bases between the two ends. CDR1 is SQVTM, CDR2 ANQGSEA, per germline. CDR3 nucleotide sequence: TGCAGCGTTGCGGGACTTTATGGCTACACCTTC. Translated: CSVAGLYGYTF.

This clone has only a few counts. This chain links TRBV6-4 with TRBJ2-1; 9 bases line up with TRBD2. With V trimmed by 3 bases and J by 15 bases, 9 bases remained unmatched. This CDR3 has 13 amino acids. The germline CDR1 and CDR2 sequences are MRHNA and SNTAGT. The CDR3 loop is CASSEARGGPLFF. CDR3 in DNA: TGTGCCAGCAGTGAAGCGCGGGGGGGCCCACTGTTCTTC.

V gene TRBV7-9 combines with J gene TRBJ1-6; D is possibly TRBD1 (5 bases). The CDR3 loop spans 15 amino acids. The V end lost 5 bases, the J end lost 8 bases, and 16 bases lay between the germline ends. The germline CDR1 and CDR2 sequences are SEHNR and FQNEAQ (reference sequence). This chain's CDR3 is CASSQVAGNYSPLHF. CDR3 DNA sequence: TGTGCCAGCAGCCAAGTGGCAGGGAATTATTCACCCCTCCACTTT.

The rearrangement uses TRBV12-2 and TRBJ1-2; TRBD1 is the table's D call, not checked against the DNA. TRBV12-2 is designated a pseudogene. There are 19 residues in the CDR3. The CDR3: CASRSIPTGGSLANYGYTF. CDR3 bases: TGTGCAAGTCGCTCAATCCCGACAGGGGGGTCTCTCGCTAACTATGGCTACACCTTC.

The CDR3 loop is CSVEGITSEDTQYF. CDR3 nucleotides: TGCAGCGTTGAAGGCATAACTAGCGAAGATACGCAGTATTTT. The J gene is TRBJ2-3, the V gene TRBV29-1; 7 nucleotides align to TRBD2. V lost 1 base and J lost 5; bases outside the gene matches: 6. The CDR3 spans 14 residues. Germline V lookup: CDR1 SQVTM, CDR2 ANQGSEA.

This chain uses TRBV15 with TRBJ2-3; TRBD1 aligns across 7 bases. The germline gives CDR1 LNHNV, CDR2 YYDKDF (reference sequence). The V segment lost 0 bases and the J segment 6 bases; nucleotides outside the gene matches: 9. The CDR3 is made up of 16 amino acids. CDR3 in amino acids: CATSRDMGTATDTQYF. The CDR3 DNA is TGTGCCACCAGCAGAGATATGGGGACAGCAACGGATACGCAGTATTTT.

This clone was recorded a few times. This chain connects TRBV6-1 to TRBJ1-3; D gene ambiguous. Germline CDR1 and CDR2: MNHNS and SASEGT. The length of the CDR3 is 13 residues. V dropped 2 bases and J dropped 2 bases, with 4 bases sitting between them. CDR3 sequence: CASSEITGNTIYF. CDR3 DNA: TGTGCCAGCAGTGAAATCACTGGAAACACCATATATTTT.

The chain couples TRBV18 to TRBJ1-2; TRBD1 matches 10 bases. CDR1 and CDR2 (germline): KGHSH, LQKENI. The CDR3 length is 18 residues. V trimming: 1 base; J trimming: 4 bases; junction bases outside the gene matches: 12. Written as DNA, the CDR3 is TGTGCCAGCTCACCACGGATTTGGGACAGGGGCCTAGTCTATGGCTACACCTTC. It specifies CASSPRIWDRGLVYGYTF.

This CDR3 is CASSSGGQGREKLFF. In DNA form, the CDR3 reads TGTGCCAGCAGCTCAGGAGGACAGGGACGGGAAAAACTGTTTTTT. The rearrangement uses TRBV5-4 and TRBJ1-4; 8 bases align to TRBD1. This CDR3 has 15 amino acids. Germline V gives CDR1 SGHNT, CDR2 YYREEE (reference sequence). V was clipped by 3 bases and J by 8 bases; unmatched bases: 9.

This rearrangement joins TRBV10-3 to TRBJ2-7; D perhaps matches TRBD1 (5 bases). V lost 6 bases and J lost 3, with 9 bases in between. Germline V CDR1 and CDR2: ENHRY, SYGVKD. CDR3 length: 12 amino acids. CDR3 region: CAISDQGYEQYF. CDR3 nucleotides: TGTGCCATCAGCGACCAGGGCTACGAGCAGTACTTC.

The genes are TRBV4-2 and TRBJ2-7, with 8 bases matching TRBD2. The CDR3 is 14 amino acids. Per the germline V gene, CDR1 is LGHNA and CDR2 is YNFKEQ. V dropped 1 base and J dropped 3; count of bases not matched to a gene: 2. CDR3 DNA: TGTGCCAGCAGCCAAGGGGGACTAGGCTACGAGCAGTACTTC. Translation: CASSQGGLGYEQYF.